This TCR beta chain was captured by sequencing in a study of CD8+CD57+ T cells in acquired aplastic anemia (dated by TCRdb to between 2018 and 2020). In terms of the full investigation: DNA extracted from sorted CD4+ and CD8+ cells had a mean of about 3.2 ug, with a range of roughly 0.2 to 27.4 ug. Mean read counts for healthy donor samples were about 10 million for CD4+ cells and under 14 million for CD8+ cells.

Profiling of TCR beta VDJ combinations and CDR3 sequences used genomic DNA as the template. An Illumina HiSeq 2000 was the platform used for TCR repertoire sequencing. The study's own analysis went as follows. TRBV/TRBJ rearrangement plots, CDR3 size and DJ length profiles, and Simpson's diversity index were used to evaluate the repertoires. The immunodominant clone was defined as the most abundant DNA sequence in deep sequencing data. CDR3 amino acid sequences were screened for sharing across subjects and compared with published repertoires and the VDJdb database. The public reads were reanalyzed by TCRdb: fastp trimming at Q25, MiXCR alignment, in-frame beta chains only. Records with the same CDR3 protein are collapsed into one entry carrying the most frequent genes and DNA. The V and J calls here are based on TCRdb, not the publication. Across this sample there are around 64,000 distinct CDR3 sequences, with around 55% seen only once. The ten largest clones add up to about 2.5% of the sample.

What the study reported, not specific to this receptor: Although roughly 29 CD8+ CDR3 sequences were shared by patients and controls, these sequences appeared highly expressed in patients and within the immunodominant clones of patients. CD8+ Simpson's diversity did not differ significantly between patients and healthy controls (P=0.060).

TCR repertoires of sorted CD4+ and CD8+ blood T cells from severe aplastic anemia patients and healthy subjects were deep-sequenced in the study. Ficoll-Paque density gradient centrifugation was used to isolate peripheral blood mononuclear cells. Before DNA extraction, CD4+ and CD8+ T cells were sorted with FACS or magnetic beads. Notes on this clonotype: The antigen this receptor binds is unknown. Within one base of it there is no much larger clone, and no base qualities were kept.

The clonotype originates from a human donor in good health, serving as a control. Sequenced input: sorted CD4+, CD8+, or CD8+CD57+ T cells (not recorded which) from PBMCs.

In nucleotides, the sequence is TGCGCCAGCAGCCCGGGGGATAACACAGATACGCAGTATTTT. Its translation reads: CASSPGDNTDTQYF. The chain links TRBV5-1 with TRBJ2-3, with TRBD2 as a weak D call on 6 bases. The CDR3 runs 14 amino acids, cysteine and phenylalanine included. Of the read, only the CDR3 DNA is kept; its 42 bases are in frame from base 1. The germline V gene provides CDR1 SGHRS and CDR2 YFSETQ. V and J are truncated by 4 bases and 2 bases respectively, leaving an intervening sequence of 11 bases.